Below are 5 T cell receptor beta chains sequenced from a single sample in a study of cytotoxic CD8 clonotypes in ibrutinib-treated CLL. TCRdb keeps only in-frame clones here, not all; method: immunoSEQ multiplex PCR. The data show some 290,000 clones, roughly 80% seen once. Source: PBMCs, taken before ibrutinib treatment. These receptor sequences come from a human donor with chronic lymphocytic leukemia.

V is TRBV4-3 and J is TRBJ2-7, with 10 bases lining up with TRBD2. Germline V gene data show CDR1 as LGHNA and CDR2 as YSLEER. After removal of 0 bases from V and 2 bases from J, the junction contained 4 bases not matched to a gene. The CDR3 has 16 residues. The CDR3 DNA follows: TGCGCCAGCAGCCAAGATCCAGCGGGAGGGCCCTACGAGCAGTACTTC. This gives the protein CASSQDPAGGPYEQYF.

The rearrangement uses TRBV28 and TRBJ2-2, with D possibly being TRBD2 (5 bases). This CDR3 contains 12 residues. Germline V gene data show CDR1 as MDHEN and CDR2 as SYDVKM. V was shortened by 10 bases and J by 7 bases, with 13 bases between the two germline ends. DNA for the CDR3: TGTGCCACTCCCGGGGTGGGCGGGGAGCTGTTTTTT. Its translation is CATPGVGGELFF. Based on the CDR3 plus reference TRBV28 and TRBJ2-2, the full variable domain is DVKVTQSSRYLVKRTGEKVFLECVQDMDHENMFWYRQDPGLGLRLIYFSYDVKMKEKGDIPEGYSVSREKKERFSLILESASTNQTSMYLCATPGVGGELFFGEGSRLTVL.

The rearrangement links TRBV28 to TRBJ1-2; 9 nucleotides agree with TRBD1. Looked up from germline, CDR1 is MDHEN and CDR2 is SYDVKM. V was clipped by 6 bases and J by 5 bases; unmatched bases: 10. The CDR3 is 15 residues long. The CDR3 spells CASSEQGARFYGYTF. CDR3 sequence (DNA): TGTGCCAGCAGCGAACAGGGGGCGCGTTTTTATGGCTACACCTTC.

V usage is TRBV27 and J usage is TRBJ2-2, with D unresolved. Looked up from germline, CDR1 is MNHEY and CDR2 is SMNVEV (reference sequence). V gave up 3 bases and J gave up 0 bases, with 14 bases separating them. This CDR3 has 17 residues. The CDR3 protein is CASSLDGVSANTGELFF. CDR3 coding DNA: TGTGCCAGCAGTTTGGACGGAGTATCCGCGAACACCGGGGAGCTGTTTTTT.

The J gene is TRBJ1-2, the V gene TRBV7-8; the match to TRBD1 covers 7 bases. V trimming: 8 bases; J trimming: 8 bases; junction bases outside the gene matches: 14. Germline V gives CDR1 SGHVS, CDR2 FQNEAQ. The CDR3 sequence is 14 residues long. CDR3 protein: CASGGTVVPFGYTF. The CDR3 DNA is TGTGCCAGCGGAGGGACAGTCGTGCCTTTCGGCTACACCTTC.